The sample holds a few counts of the clone carrying this T cell receptor beta chain. Its specificity is unknown. The data derive from a study of CD8+ T cells in alopecia areata. The sample's treatment: oral pan-JAK inhibitor, 5-10 mg twice daily. Reverse transcribed after extraction, RNA yielded cDNA as the sequencing template. Only in-frame clones appear in the TCRdb table, and some are missing; sequencing was by immunoSEQ multiplex PCR. Among more than 150,000 clones listed, approximately 50% were seen once. This CDR3 is 15 amino acids long. Looked up from germline, CDR1 is SGHRS and CDR2 is YFSETQ. The V and J ends lost 1 base and 0 bases respectively, with 10 bases between them. Points from the study as a whole: Clonality in the scalp and expanded CD8+ clones ranked among the top 100 were significantly decreased by tofacitinib.

The gene calls are TRBV5-1 and TRBJ1-2; D gene unclear. The origin of this receptor is a human donor with alopecia areata. The sequenced sample was CD8+ T cells sorted from blood, obtained at week 52, from a patient treated with tofacitinib. The CDR3 spells CASSLWSGSNYGYTF. CDR3 DNA: TGCGCCAGCAGCTTGTGGTCAGGATCTAACTATGGCTACACCTTC.